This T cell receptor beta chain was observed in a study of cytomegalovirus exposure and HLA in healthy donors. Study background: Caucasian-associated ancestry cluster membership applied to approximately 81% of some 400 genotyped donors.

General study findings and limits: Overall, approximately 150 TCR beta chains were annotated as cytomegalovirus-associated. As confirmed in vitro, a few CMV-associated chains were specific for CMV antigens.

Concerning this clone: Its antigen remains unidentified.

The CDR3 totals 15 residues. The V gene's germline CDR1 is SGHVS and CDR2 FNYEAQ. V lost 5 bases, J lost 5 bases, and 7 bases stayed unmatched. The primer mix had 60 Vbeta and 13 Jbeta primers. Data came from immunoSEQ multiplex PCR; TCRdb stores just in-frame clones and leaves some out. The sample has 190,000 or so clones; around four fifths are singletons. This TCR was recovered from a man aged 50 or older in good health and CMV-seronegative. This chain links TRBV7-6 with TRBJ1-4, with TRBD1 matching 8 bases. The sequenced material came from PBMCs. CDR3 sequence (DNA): TGTGCCAGCAGCATCCAGACAGGGGCCAATGAAAAACTGTTTTTT. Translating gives CASSIQTGANEKLFF. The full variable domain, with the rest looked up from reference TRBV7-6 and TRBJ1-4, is GAGVSQSPRYKVTKRGQDVALRCDPISGHVSLYWYRQALGQGPEFLTYFNYEAQQDKSGLPNDRFSAERPEGSISTLTIQRTEQRDSAMYRCASSIQTGANEKLFFGSGTQLSVL.